The next 25 T cell receptor beta chains were all read from a single sample in a study of identical twins. TCRdb used MiXCR to reprocess the 5' RACE reads, holding one entry per CDR3 protein. The sample has hundreds of thousands of distinct CDR3 sequences; around 5.7% are singletons. Sequencing was performed on naive T cells sorted from blood. These receptors all stem from a man in his late teens or twenties in good health.

This chain connects TRBV30 to TRBJ1-1; the match to TRBD1 covers 11 bases. J gave up 11 bases and V 4 bases, and 12 bases lay outside the gene matches. Germline V gene data show CDR1 as GTSNPN and CDR2 as SVGIG (reference sequence). This CDR3 comprises 14 residues. The CDR3 sequence: CAWNLGQGAGPAFF. CDR3 bases: TGTGCCTGGAATCTAGGACAGGGGGCGGGACCCGCTTTCTTT.

This clonotype was detected many times. The genes are TRBV20-1 and TRBJ2-1, with D unresolved. This CDR3 has 13 residues. Trimming shortened V by 0 bases and J by 8 bases, and 11 bases separated the two germline ends. Germline V lookup: CDR1 DFQATT, CDR2 SNEGSKA (reference sequence). The chain's CDR3 is CSARDKHFYEQFF. For the CDR3, the DNA is TGCAGTGCTAGAGATAAACATTTTTATGAGCAGTTCTTC.

Only a few counts were recorded for this clonotype. V usage is TRBV6-5 and J usage is TRBJ1-5; D gene uncertain. The CDR3 covers 15 residues. V lost 0 bases and J 5 bases, leaving 11 bases between the germline ends. Germline CDR1 MNHEY, CDR2 SVGAGI. Here the CDR3 reads CASSYSSRSDQPQHF. As DNA, the CDR3 is TGTGCCAGCAGTTACTCTTCCAGGAGTGATCAGCCCCAGCATTTT.

The sample holds many counts of this clonotype. The CDR3 region has the DNA TGCAGCGTTGGCCACCGCCAGGGGGTTTACAATGAGCAGTTCTTC. This gives the protein CSVGHRQGVYNEQFF. The chain couples TRBV29-1 to TRBJ2-1; 7 bases fit TRBD1. The CDR3 is made up of 15 amino acids. Germline V gene lookup returns CDR1 SQVTM and CDR2 ANQGSEA. Unmatched junction bases numbered 10, after V lost 4 bases and J lost 4 bases.

This clonotype showed up just a few times. The V call is TRBV30, the J call TRBJ2-1; D remains unclear. Germline assignment: CDR1 GTSNPN and CDR2 SVGIG (reference sequence). Trimming left V 0 bases short and J 4 bases short, with 13 bases between. The CDR3 is made up of 15 amino acids. Written as DNA, the CDR3 is TGTGCCTGGAGTGTTGTGGGAATGAGGTACAATGAGCAGTTCTTC. Encoded protein: CAWSVVGMRYNEQFF.

V and J are TRBV7-9 and TRBJ1-2; D might be TRBD1 (5 bases). The germline V and J ends were trimmed by 1 base and 4 bases, with 10 bases remaining between them. The CDR3 is 14 amino acids. CDR1 SEHNR and CDR2 FQNEAQ come from the germline V gene (reference sequence). This chain's CDR3 is CASSLGDRFYGYTF. CDR3 nucleotides: TGTGCCAGCAGCTTAGGTGACAGATTCTATGGCTACACCTTC. Full variable domain (missing parts from reference TRBV7-9 and TRBJ1-2): DTGVSQNPRHKITKRGQNVTFRCDPISEHNRLYWYRQTLGQGPEFLTYFQNEAQLEKSRLLSDRFSAERPKGSFSTLEIQRTEQGDSAMYLCASSLGDRFYGYTFGSGTRLTVV.

The V gene is TRBV28, the J gene TRBJ2-2; D gene uncertain. CDR3 length: 13 residues. V lost 10 bases to trimming and J lost 1 base, with 10 bases between them. From germline, CDR1 is MDHEN and CDR2 SYDVKM. The CDR3 is CAIQDQNTGELFF. CDR3 DNA sequence: TGTGCCATCCAAGACCAGAACACCGGGGAGCTGTTTTTT.

The chain couples TRBV30 to TRBJ1-5, with 7 nucleotides matching TRBD1. The germline V gene encodes CDR1 GTSNPN and CDR2 SVGIG (reference sequence). The junction had 7 bases not matched to a gene; V was cut back by 0 bases and J by 5 bases. The CDR3 has 15 residues. CDR3 sequence (DNA): TGTGCCTGGAGTGTACAGGGGTTGAGAGATCAGCCCCAGCATTTT. It is translated as CAWSVQGLRDQPQHF. The entire variable domain, with the rest obtained from reference TRBV30 and TRBJ1-5, is as follows: SQTIHQWPATLVQPVGSPLSLECTVEGTSNPNLYWYRQAAGRGLQLLFYSVGIGQISSEVPQNLSASRPQDRQFILSSKKLLLSDSGFYLCAWSVQGLRDQPQHFGDGTRLSIL.

This clonotype came up many times. The chain carries TRBV29-1 and TRBJ2-3, with D tentatively TRBD2 (6 bases). Trimming took off 5 bases at V and 3 bases at J, with 15 bases between the two ends. CDR1 is SQVTM and CDR2 is ANQGSEA in the germline V gene. This CDR3 has 14 amino acids. In nucleotides, the CDR3 is TGCAGCGTTCAGAGACTAGAGGCGACAGATACGCAGTATTTT. This translates into CSVQRLEATDTQYF.

This clonotype was seen repeatedly, ten times or more. This chain links TRBV20-1 with TRBJ1-1, with D perhaps TRBD1 (6 bases). CDR1 and CDR2 from the germline V gene are DFQATT and SNEGSKA (reference sequence). The V end was cut by 6 bases, the J end by 8 bases, with 16 bases between. The CDR3 totals 12 residues. Written as DNA, the CDR3 is TGCAGTGCCTACAGACAGGTCAGGGAAGCTTTCTTT. Protein: CSAYRQVREAFF.

This clonotype has at least ten counts. The chain is built from TRBV28 and TRBJ2-1; D is possibly TRBD1 or TRBD2 (5 bases each). The V gene's germline CDR1 is MDHEN and CDR2 SYDVKM. The CDR3 consists of 12 residues. V lost 10 bases and J 7 bases, leaving 14 bases between the germline ends. The CDR3 spells CATAGTPNEQFF. The CDR3 DNA reads as TGTGCCACGGCCGGGACCCCTAATGAGCAGTTCTTC.

This clonotype has just a few counts. The CDR3 DNA follows: TGTGCCAGCAGCCGGGACAGCCTAGGATACAATGAGCAGTTCTTC. Translation: CASSRDSLGYNEQFF. The chain is built from TRBV6-2 or TRBV6-3 and TRBJ2-1; 7 nucleotides align to TRBD1. This CDR3 has 15 amino acids. Germline loops: CDR1 MNHEY, CDR2 SVGEGT. V lost 6 bases to trimming and J lost 4 bases; unmatched junction nucleotides: 9.

The sample holds many counts of this clonotype. The genes are TRBV12-3 or TRBV12-4 and TRBJ2-3; TRBD1 aligns across 9 bases. Germline trimming cut 5 bases from V and 6 bases from J; bases unmatched to any gene: 9. CDR3 length: 15 amino acids. This chain's CDR3 is CASSARTGATDTQYF. CDR3 nucleotide sequence: TGTGCCAGCAGTGCCCGGACAGGGGCCACCGATACGCAGTATTTT.

This rearrangement joins TRBV5-1 to TRBJ2-3; D is perhaps TRBD1 (5 bases). Germline V gives CDR1 SGHRS, CDR2 YFSETQ. V lost 0 bases and J 2 bases, leaving 13 bases between the germline ends. The CDR3 consists of 16 residues. CDR3 nucleotides: TGCGCCAGCAGCTTGGCCCCGCAGGGAAACACAGATACGCAGTATTTT. Its protein product is CASSLAPQGNTDTQYF.

This clonotype has at least ten counts. Germline is not matched at one junction end, which may reflect a read error. This chain connects TRBV5-1 to TRBJ2-2; 12 bases fit TRBD2. Germline loops: CDR1 SGHRS, CDR2 YFSETQ. The CDR3 contains 15 residues. The CDR3 DNA follows: TGTGCCAGCAGCTTAGGACTAGCGGGAACCGGGGAGCTGTTTTTT. This sequence encodes CASSLGLAGTGELFF.

This clonotype was detected only a few times. The J gene is TRBJ2-4, the V gene TRBV28; a possible D gene is TRBD2 (5 bases). Trimming took 4 bases from V and 9 from J, leaving 19 bases between them. CDR3 length equals 15 residues. The germline CDR1 and CDR2 sequences are MDHEN and SYDVKM. CDR3 in amino acids: CASSSSSGVSGIQYF. CDR3 DNA: TGTGCCAGCAGTTCGTCCTCCGGGGTATCCGGCATTCAGTACTTC.

This chain links TRBV24-1 with TRBJ2-6, with D maybe TRBD1 (5 bases). The CDR3 length is 16 residues. Between the trimmed V and J ends, which lost 4 bases and 4 bases, there was a span of 13 bases. CDR1 and CDR2 (germline): KGHDR, SFDVKD. The CDR3 DNA sequence: TGTGCCACCAGTGACCGACAGTTGGAAGGGGCCAACGTCCTGACTTTC. This gives the protein CATSDRQLEGANVLTF.

This clonotype has just a few counts. V gene TRBV7-9 combines with J gene TRBJ2-1; 7 bases map to TRBD2. The J segment lost 7 bases and the V segment lost 5 bases, leaving 11 bases of the junction unmatched. Germline CDR1 is SEHNR and CDR2 is FQNEAQ (reference sequence). The CDR3 runs 15 residues. The CDR3 DNA reads TGTGCCAGCAGCCCTCGGGAGGCCATCTCAAATGAGCAGTTCTTC. Protein product: CASSPREAISNEQFF.

This clonotype was seen just once. V usage is TRBV6-5 and J usage is TRBJ2-1, with 9 bases matching TRBD1. This CDR3 contains 17 residues. The V gene's germline CDR1 is MNHEY and CDR2 SVGAGI. V gave up 0 bases and J gave up 4 bases; unmatched junction bases: 7. CDR3: CASSYSIRTGDYNEQFF. The DNA for the CDR3 is TGTGCCAGCAGTTACTCGATCCGGACAGGGGATTACAATGAGCAGTTCTTC.

This clonotype has more than one count but fewer than ten. This chain's CDR3 is CASSFTSGSNNEQFF. As DNA, the CDR3 is TGTGCCAGCAGTTTCACTAGCGGGAGCAACAATGAGCAGTTCTTC. This rearrangement joins TRBV27 to TRBJ2-1; 11 nucleotides align to TRBD2. CDR1 and CDR2 from the germline V gene are MNHEY and SMNVEV (reference sequence). The CDR3 contains 15 residues. The V segment lost 3 bases and the J segment 5 bases; nucleotides outside the gene matches: 3.

For the CDR3, the DNA is TGCGCCAGCAGCCAAGTACTAGGCCCACTCGAGCAGTACTTC. Translation gives CASSQVLGPLEQYF. The V call is TRBV4-3, the J call TRBJ2-7, with a possible D match to TRBD2 (5 bases). CDR3 length: 14 amino acids. Germline lookup yields CDR1 LGHNA and CDR2 YSLEER. Trimming took off 1 base at V and 6 bases at J, with 13 bases between the two ends.

This clonotype appeared a few times. V usage is TRBV4-1 and J usage is TRBJ2-5; D is possibly TRBD1 (6 bases). V lost 4 bases to trimming and J lost 5 bases, with 26 bases between them. The germline V gene encodes CDR1 MGHRA and CDR2 YSYEKL. CDR3 length equals 18 residues. This CDR3 is CASSLEVGAAGERETQYF. The CDR3 coding sequence is TGCGCCAGCAGCCTCGAGGTCGGTGCGGCAGGGGAAAGGGAGACCCAGTACTTC.

This clonotype occurred many times. This chain links TRBV4-3 with TRBJ1-1; a possible D gene is TRBD1 (6 bases). Germline CDR1 is LGHNA and CDR2 is YSLEER. Trimming stripped 0 bases from V and 1 base from J, with 12 bases between. CDR3 length: 16 amino acids. CDR3 bases: TGCGCCAGCAGCCAAGAATGGGACATCACGAACACTGAAGCTTTCTTT. Protein: CASSQEWDITNTEAFF.

In this sample, this clonotype turned up a few times. The chain recombines TRBV5-1 with TRBJ2-1, with D hard to call. The CDR3 has 16 residues. V shed 0 bases and J shed 8 bases, with 18 bases lying between them. CDR1 is SGHRS and CDR2 is YFSETQ in the germline V gene. The CDR3 loop reads CASSLVANLRMDEQFF. The CDR3, as DNA: TGCGCCAGCAGCTTGGTGGCTAACTTACGTATGGATGAGCAGTTCTTC.

This clonotype was observed a few times. The chain is built from TRBV4-3 and TRBJ2-7; D unclear. CDR1 and CDR2 (germline): LGHNA, YSLEER. V gave up 0 bases and J gave up 3 bases, with 6 bases separating them. The CDR3 totals 13 residues. CDR3 amino acids: CASSQDNNYEQYF. The CDR3 DNA is TGCGCCAGCAGCCAAGATAATAACTACGAGCAGTACTTC.